The 30 T cell receptor beta chains presented below share a single source sample, sequenced in a study of OX40 agonist ivuxolimab in advanced cancers. The protocol was immunoSEQ multiplex PCR, while the TCRdb copy is restricted to in-frame clones and leaves out a portion. Found here are about 48,000 clones, approximately 88% of them singletons; the top ten hold around 1.1%. The sequenced sample was CD4+ or CD8+ T cells sorted from blood, obtained in a trial of the OX40 agonist ivuxolimab. The origin of the receptors is an adult with an advanced solid tumor such as melanoma, head and neck, liver or kidney cancer.

V gene TRBV19 combines with J gene TRBJ2-3; D could derive from TRBD1 or TRBD2 (6 bases each). Germline V CDR1 and CDR2: LNHDA, SQIVND (reference sequence). The CDR3 covers 15 residues. V lost 3 bases and J lost 4, with 14 bases in between. CDR3 bases: TGTGCCAGTAGTATGGGGGGCAGGGATCCAGATACGCAGTATTTT. It translates to CASSMGGRDPDTQYF.

The chain carries TRBV5-4 and TRBJ2-7; D is uncertain. Trimming took off 7 bases at V and 1 base at J, with 15 bases between the two ends. The CDR3 has 14 residues. Germline assignment: CDR1 SGHNT and CDR2 YYREEE (reference sequence). The CDR3 sequence: CASSFRLESYEQYF. The CDR3 region has the DNA TGTGCCAGCTCCTTTCGACTGGAATCCTACGAGCAGTACTTC.

V is TRBV15 and J is TRBJ2-1; D gene uncertain. V lost 0 bases, J lost 7 bases, and 13 bases lay in between. CDR1 is LNHNV, CDR2 YYDKDF, per germline (reference sequence). The CDR3 has 15 residues. This CDR3 is CATSREEAGWNEQFF. CDR3 bases: TGTGCCACCAGCAGAGAGGAAGCCGGATGGAATGAGCAGTTCTTC. The variable domain in full, with the rest retrieved from reference TRBV15 and TRBJ2-1, is DAMVIQNPRYQVTQFGKPVTLSCSQTLNHNVMYWYQQKSSQAPKLLFHYYDKDFNNEADTPDNFQSRRPNTSFCFLDIRSPGLGDTAMYLCATSREEAGWNEQFFGPGTRLTVL.

The chain carries TRBV30 and TRBJ1-5; possibly TRBD1 for D (5 bases). Germline values: CDR1 GTSNPN, CDR2 SVGIG (reference sequence). CDR3 length equals 14 residues. V lost 8 bases, J lost 0 bases, and 14 bases lay in between. The CDR3 region has the DNA TGTGCCGAGGGGTCCCCTTATAGCAATCAGCCCCAGCATTTT. Its protein is CAEGSPYSNQPQHF.

This clone showed up just once. This sequence joins TRBV18 and TRBJ1-5; 8 nucleotides line up with TRBD1. This CDR3 has 15 residues. Germline V lookup: CDR1 KGHSH, CDR2 LQKENI. V shed 5 bases, J shed 4 bases, and the junction held 7 bases outside the gene matches. CDR3: CASSSQGAGNQPQHF. The CDR3 DNA reads as TGTGCCAGCTCATCTCAGGGGGCCGGGAATCAGCCCCAGCATTTT.

Here the CDR3 reads CASSMTGVVADTQYF. As DNA, the CDR3 is TGTGCCAGCAGCATGACAGGGGTTGTTGCAGATACGCAGTATTTT. This chain connects TRBV7-2 to TRBJ2-3, with 8 bases matching TRBD1. V lost 5 bases, J lost 4 bases, and 8 bases stayed unmatched. CDR1 is SGHTA and CDR2 is FQGNSA in the germline V gene. The CDR3 runs to 15 residues.

The chain joins TRBV21-1 to TRBJ1-3; the table names TRBD1, a call not compared with the DNA. TRBV21-1 is a documented pseudogene. The length of the CDR3 is 16 residues. DNA for the CDR3: TGTGCCAGCAGCACTTTTGACAGGGGGTACGGAAACACCATATATTTT. Protein: CASSTFDRGYGNTIYF.

The chain recombines TRBV30 with TRBJ1-2; D call uncertain. The CDR3 spans 11 residues. CDR1 is GTSNPN and CDR2 is SVGIG in the germline V gene (reference sequence). V lost 4 bases to trimming and J lost 8 bases, with 11 bases between them. The chain's CDR3 is CAWNPGVGYTF. The CDR3 region has the DNA TGTGCCTGGAATCCCGGGGTGGGCTACACCTTC.

The V gene is TRBV6-5, the J gene TRBJ1-3; 7 nucleotides agree with TRBD1. The V gene's germline CDR1 is MNHEY and CDR2 SVGAGI. V lost 4 bases and J lost 4; bases outside the gene matches: 7. The CDR3 runs 15 residues. CDR3 DNA sequence: TGTGCCAGCAGTTCTTGGACAGGAACGGGAAACACCATATATTTT. Its protein is CASSSWTGTGNTIYF.

V usage is TRBV4-2 and J usage is TRBJ1-3, with a weak D call TRBD1 (6 bases). V lost 4 bases and J lost 0, with 13 bases in between. The length of the CDR3 is 16 residues. CDR1 LGHNA and CDR2 YNFKEQ come from the germline V gene. The CDR3 nucleotides read TGTGCCAGCAGCCGATACAGGGATAGCTCTGGAAACACCATATATTTT. This translates into CASSRYRDSSGNTIYF.

The CDR3 is CASSLALAGGTDTQYF. As DNA, the CDR3 is TGTGCCAGCAGCTTAGCGTTAGCGGGGGGCACAGATACGCAGTATTTT. The chain has TRBV7-8 and TRBJ2-3; 9 nucleotides align to TRBD2. This CDR3 contains 16 residues. The germline gives CDR1 SGHVS, CDR2 FQNEAQ. After removal of 0 bases from V and 1 base from J, the junction contained 2 bases not matched to a gene.

The V and J genes are TRBV4-3 and TRBJ2-5, with D possibly being TRBD2 (6 bases). Deletions cut 5 bases from V and 3 bases from J, with 16 bases between. This CDR3 is 15 amino acids long. Germline loops: CDR1 LGHNA, CDR2 YSLEER. The CDR3 DNA is TGCGCCAGCAGCTACCGGAGGGCTGTAGAAGAGACCCAGTACTTC. Amino acids: CASSYRRAVEETQYF.

The chain recombines TRBV4-1 with TRBJ1-4; D is undetermined. V was trimmed by 2 bases and J by 8 bases, leaving 18 bases between them. CDR1 MGHRA and CDR2 YSYEKL come from the germline V gene. The CDR3 is 16 amino acids. CDR3 coding DNA: TGCGCCAGCAGCCAACTTTTGGCAGGTGCAAAGGAAAAACTGTTTTTT. It specifies CASSQLLAGAKEKLFF.

The V gene is TRBV10-3, the J gene TRBJ2-7; possibly TRBD1 for D (6 bases). The germline gives CDR1 ENHRY, CDR2 SYGVKD. This CDR3 contains 13 residues. Trimming shortened V by 10 bases and J by 6 bases, and 19 bases separated the two germline ends. The CDR3 region is CATTSLTGGEQYF. The CDR3 DNA reads TGTGCCACGACCTCCTTGACAGGCGGCGAGCAGTACTTC.

This chain links TRBV18 with TRBJ2-3; 16 nucleotides match TRBD2. The CDR3 is 16 amino acids. The V gene end was trimmed by 1 base and the J gene end by 10 bases; junction bases not matched to a gene: 5. The V gene's germline CDR1 is KGHSH and CDR2 LQKENI. The CDR3 protein is CASSPLPGLAGGAQYF. The CDR3, as DNA: TGTGCCAGCTCACCACTCCCGGGACTAGCGGGAGGGGCGCAGTATTTT. Together with reference TRBV18 and TRBJ2-3, the CDR3 gives the full variable domain: NAGVMQNPRHLVRRRGQEARLRCSPMKGHSHVYWYRQLPEEGLKFMVYLQKENIIDESGMPKERFSAEFPKEGPSILRIQQVVRGDSAAYFCASSPLPGLAGGAQYFGPGTRLTVL.

This chain joins TRBV27 and TRBJ2-5; possible D gene TRBD1, 5 bases. CDR3 size: 15 residues. V was clipped by 5 bases and J by 1 base, with 14 bases between them. Germline-derived CDR1 and CDR2 are MNHEY and SMNVEV (reference sequence). The CDR3 protein is CASSPGWTSQETQYF. The CDR3 region has the DNA TGTGCCAGCAGTCCAGGGTGGACGAGCCAAGAGACCCAGTACTTC.

For this clone: Other DNA sequences from this sample encode an identical CDR3 as well. The rearrangement links TRBV6-4 to TRBJ2-5, with TRBD2 matching over 14 bases. Trimming at V came to 5 bases and at J to 0 bases, leaving 8 bases not matched to a gene. CDR1 and CDR2 (germline): MRHNA, SNTAGT. The CDR3 has 18 amino acids. The CDR3 DNA is TGTGCCAGCAGTCCAAGACTAGCGGGGGGGGTGGACCAAGAGACCCAGTACTTC. It translates to CASSPRLAGGVDQETQYF.

This clone showed up just a few times. The V call is TRBV14, the J call TRBJ1-2; TRBD1 aligns across 7 bases. Germline CDR1 is SGHDN and CDR2 is FVKESK. The CDR3 runs 13 residues. The V and J ends lost 4 bases and 4 bases, in that order; junction bases with no gene match: 3. CDR3 amino acids: CASSPDRVYGYTF. The DNA for the CDR3 is TGTGCCAGCAGCCCAGACAGGGTCTATGGCTACACCTTC.

The V call is TRBV7-2, the J call TRBJ2-3, with a possible D match to TRBD1 (5 bases). CDR1 and CDR2 (germline): SGHTA, FQGNSA. Trimming removed 1 base from V and 0 bases from J, with 11 bases in between. The CDR3 covers 16 residues. This CDR3 reads CASSLGTLTSTDTQYF. For the CDR3, the DNA is TGTGCCAGCAGCTTAGGGACACTAACTAGCACAGATACGCAGTATTTT.

The rearrangement links TRBV29-1 to TRBJ2-1, with 9 bases aligning to TRBD2. The CDR3 runs 15 residues. Trimming removed 2 bases from V and 2 bases from J; junction bases left unmatched: 4. CDR1 is SQVTM and CDR2 is ANQGSEA in the germline V gene. For the CDR3, the DNA is TGCAGCGTTGAATTCGCGGGAGGGGCCTACAATGAGCAGTTCTTC. Translation gives CSVEFAGGAYNEQFF.

J is TRBJ2-7 and V is TRBV5-1; D may be TRBD1 or TRBD2 (5 bases each). CDR1 and CDR2 (germline): SGHRS, YFSETQ. Between the trimmed V and J ends, which lost 4 bases and 2 bases, there was a span of 10 bases. The CDR3 has 13 amino acids. CDR3 sequence reads: CASSRDGTYEQYF. The CDR3, as DNA: TGCGCCAGCAGCCGGGACGGAACCTACGAGCAGTACTTC.

V is TRBV6-5 and J is TRBJ2-7; D is unresolved. Trimming shortened V by 4 bases and J by 2 bases, and 9 bases separated the two germline ends. Germline V gene lookup returns CDR1 MNHEY and CDR2 SVGAGI. The CDR3 totals 13 residues. CDR3 sequence reads: CASSFSGTYEQYF. As DNA, the CDR3 is TGTGCCAGCAGTTTTTCCGGAACCTACGAGCAGTACTTC.

The chain links TRBV7-2 to TRBJ1-1, with D unclear. Germline V gives CDR1 SGHTA, CDR2 FQGNSA. This CDR3 region has 14 residues. Trimming shortened V by 1 base and J by 1 base, and 7 bases separated the two germline ends. The CDR3 loop reads CASSLGPGNTEAFF. The CDR3 DNA sequence: TGTGCCAGCAGCTTAGGTCCCGGGAACACTGAAGCTTTCTTT.

The chain has TRBV5-1 and TRBJ2-5; no clear D. This CDR3 contains 12 residues. Trimming cost V 1 base and J 4 bases, with 5 bases left between them. Germline loops: CDR1 SGHRS, CDR2 YFSETQ. The CDR3, as DNA: TGCGCCAGCAGCTTGCGGGCAGAGACCCAGTACTTC. Its translation: CASSLRAETQYF. The whole variable domain, remainder taken from reference TRBV5-1 and TRBJ2-5, is KAGVTQTPRYLIKTRGQQVTLSCSPISGHRSVSWYQQTPGQGLQFLFEYFSETQRNKGNFPGRFSGRQFSNSRSEMNVSTLELGDSALYLCASSLRAETQYFGPGTRLLVL.

The rearrangement uses TRBV18 and TRBJ1-2; the match to TRBD1 covers 8 bases. Unmatched junction bases numbered 5, after V lost 1 base and J lost 4 bases. Germline V gene lookup returns CDR1 KGHSH and CDR2 LQKENI. The CDR3 runs 15 residues. CDR3 protein: CASSPQGTGPYGYTF. The CDR3 coding sequence is TGTGCCAGCTCACCACAGGGGACAGGACCCTATGGCTACACCTTC.

The CDR3 DNA is TGTGCCAGCAGTCGACGGACTAGCCCCTGGGGGGAGACCCAGTACTTC. Its translation: CASSRRTSPWGETQYF. This rearrangement joins TRBV11-2 to TRBJ2-5, with 8 bases lining up with TRBD2. The CDR3 has 16 amino acids. The J segment lost 5 bases and the V segment lost 6 bases, leaving 14 bases of the junction unmatched. CDR1 is SGHAT, CDR2 FQNNGV, per germline.

This sequence joins TRBV19 and TRBJ2-5, with 10 bases that match TRBD1. Germline V gives CDR1 LNHDA, CDR2 SQIVND (reference sequence). The junction had 7 bases not matched to a gene; V was cut back by 4 bases and J by 5 bases. The CDR3 contains 15 residues. CDR3 in amino acids: CASSKGTGDGETQYF. The CDR3 DNA follows: TGTGCCAGTAGTAAAGGGACAGGGGATGGGGAGACCCAGTACTTC. Together with reference TRBV19 and TRBJ2-5, the CDR3 gives the full variable domain: DGGITQSPKYLFRKEGQNVTLSCEQNLNHDAMYWYRQDPGQGLRLIYYSQIVNDFQKGDIAEGYSVSREKKESFPLTVTSAQKNPTAFYLCASSKGTGDGETQYFGPGTRLLVL.

This clone was found once. V usage is TRBV2 and J usage is TRBJ2-1; the D gene could be TRBD1 or TRBD2 (5 bases each). The V end was cut by 4 bases, the J end by 9 bases, with 13 bases between. CDR1 is SNHLY and CDR2 is FYNNEI in the germline V gene. The CDR3 length is 13 residues. The CDR3: CASSGGTGREQFF. The CDR3, as DNA: TGTGCCAGCAGTGGGGGGACGGGTCGTGAGCAGTTCTTC.

The J gene is TRBJ1-2, the V gene TRBV6-5; D unresolved. CDR3 length equals 14 residues. The V gene lost 4 bases and the J gene lost 4 bases, with 13 bases spanning the gap. Looked up from germline, CDR1 is MNHEY and CDR2 is SVGAGI. CDR3 loop: CASSSRGPLYGYTF. CDR3 coding DNA: TGTGCCAGCAGTTCCCGGGGTCCCCTCTATGGCTACACCTTC.

The rearrangement links TRBV7-9 to TRBJ1-4, with 8 bases fitting TRBD1. With 1 base clipped from V and 5 bases from J, the junction kept 3 bases outside the gene matches. This CDR3 comprises 15 residues. Looked up from germline, CDR1 is SEHNR and CDR2 is FQNEAQ (reference sequence). Here the CDR3 DNA reads TGTGCCAGCAGCTTAGGGGACAGGACAAATGAAAAACTGTTTTTT. Translation gives CASSLGDRTNEKLFF.